These 24 T cell receptor beta chains originate from one sample sequenced in a study of T-cell memory formation after mild COVID-19 listed by TCRdb under 2021. Libraries were prepared through 5' RACE. The sample was run on an Illumina NovaSeq 6000. TCRdb itself trimmed the public reads at Q25 with fastp, ran MiXCR and retained productive beta chains. Records with the same CDR3 protein are collapsed into one entry carrying the most frequent genes and DNA. The sample data list about 260,000 distinct CDR3 sequences, and 16% of these were observed just once. Of the sample, around a fifth is held by the ten largest clones. The sequenced sample consisted of PBMCs or a T cell subset sorted from them (not recorded which). The receptors stem from a man younger than 35 who had mild COVID-19 (a few samples of this study predate the infection). The sample titles of this study are shuffled in the database, so cell type and time point are left out; the donor was told from shared clones.

This clonotype has at least ten counts. The rearrangement uses TRBV7-9 and TRBJ2-3; D not certain. CDR3 size: 12 residues. V shed 6 bases and J shed 4 bases, with 8 bases lying between them. The V gene's germline CDR1 is SEHNR and CDR2 FQNEAQ (reference sequence). DNA of the CDR3: TGTGCCAGCAGTTTTACACCAGATACGCAGTATTTT. It codes for CASSFTPDTQYF.

DNA for the CDR3: TGTGCCAGCAGTCCTCTCGGATACACTGAAGCTTTCTTT. Amino acid sequence: CASSPLGYTEAFF. The rearrangement links TRBV3-1 to TRBJ1-1, with no clear D. CDR1 is LGHDT, CDR2 YNNKEL, per germline (reference sequence). The ends were cut back, 6 bases at V and 3 bases at J, with 11 bases in the middle. The CDR3 consists of 13 residues.

This clonotype appeared many times. The rearrangement uses TRBV10-3 and TRBJ2-2; D possibly matches TRBD1 or TRBD2 (5 bases each). The V and J ends lost 4 bases and 4 bases respectively, with 13 bases between them. This CDR3 region has 15 residues. Germline CDR1 ENHRY, CDR2 SYGVKD. CDR3 protein: CAISGEGRLTGELFF. The CDR3 DNA reads TGTGCCATCAGTGGTGAGGGGCGACTCACCGGGGAGCTGTTTTTT.

This clonotype was detected a few times. The chain links TRBV7-2 to TRBJ2-7, with 9 bases matching TRBD2. The germline CDR1 and CDR2 sequences are SGHTA and FQGNSA. The V gene end was trimmed by 1 base and the J gene end by 6 bases; junction bases not matched to a gene: 10. The CDR3 runs to 16 residues. The CDR3 reads CASSLGGAGAGGEQYF. CDR3 DNA: TGTGCCAGCAGCTTAGGAGGTGCCGGAGCGGGGGGCGAGCAGTACTTC.

This clonotype was detected only a few times. This chain links TRBV4-1 with TRBJ2-5; 9 nucleotides agree with TRBD2. The CDR3 is made up of 12 amino acids. Germline CDR1 and CDR2: MGHRA and YSYEKL. J gave up 3 bases and V 9 bases, and 2 bases lay outside the gene matches. CDR3: CARASGEETQYF. CDR3 sequence (DNA): TGCGCCAGGGCTAGCGGGGAAGAGACCCAGTACTTC.

This clonotype was recorded a few times. This chain links TRBV5-5 with TRBJ1-5, with no clear D. The ends were cut back, 5 bases at V and 0 bases at J, with 15 bases in the middle. Germline CDR1 is SGHKS and CDR2 is YYEKEE (reference sequence). The CDR3 runs to 16 residues. The CDR3 loop is CASRPGSVYSNQPQHF. The CDR3 nucleotides read TGTGCCAGCAGACCCGGAAGTGTTTATAGCAATCAGCCCCAGCATTTT.

The chain is built from TRBV15 and TRBJ1-5; no clear D. The CDR3 spans 13 residues. Germline V CDR1 and CDR2: LNHNV, YYDKDF (reference sequence). V was shortened by 1 base and J by 4 bases, with 5 bases between the two germline ends. CDR3 sequence reads: CATSRGRNQPQHF. The CDR3 bases are TGTGCCACCAGCAGAGGGAGGAATCAGCCCCAGCATTTT.

This sequence joins TRBV20-1 and TRBJ1-4; 8 bases map to TRBD1. The V gene's germline CDR1 is DFQATT and CDR2 SNEGSKA (reference sequence). The length of the CDR3 is 16 residues. Trimming removed 3 bases from V and 3 bases from J; junction bases left unmatched: 9. CDR3 DNA: TGCAGTGCTAGGGACTTCAGGGGGCCTCCTAATGAAAAACTGTTTTTT. It codes for CSARDFRGPPNEKLFF.

The chain joins TRBV4-1 to TRBJ2-7; no definite D call. Germline CDR1 MGHRA, CDR2 YSYEKL. Trimming removed 4 bases from V and 3 bases from J, with 25 bases in between. The CDR3 has 18 amino acids. CDR3 bases: TGCGCCAGCAGCCCCATACTCTCGGCAGGTCAGATATACTACGAGCAGTACTTC. Amino acids: CASSPILSAGQIYYEQYF.

This clonotype appeared a few times. The chain has TRBV12-3 or TRBV12-4 and TRBJ2-1, with D unclear. The CDR3 length is 14 residues. Trimming took 5 bases from V and 1 from J, leaving 9 bases between them. In DNA, the CDR3 is TGTGCCAGCAGTATAAGCCGGTCCTACAATGAGCAGTTCTTC. Its translation is CASSISRSYNEQFF.

This clonotype was counted a few times. This chain uses TRBV7-3 with TRBJ2-1, with 7 bases fitting TRBD2. V dropped 5 bases and J dropped 9; count of bases not matched to a gene: 13. CDR1 and CDR2 (germline): SGHTA, FQGTGA. CDR3 size: 15 residues. CDR3 loop: CASSLSGTGGGEQFF. The CDR3 region has the DNA TGTGCCAGCAGCCTGTCCGGGACTGGCGGGGGTGAGCAGTTCTTC.

Comments on this clonotype: One junction end disagrees with the germline gene, perhaps due to a read error. The rearrangement joins TRBV7-9 to TRBJ2-2; TRBD2 might be the D (6 bases). The CDR3 loop spans 14 amino acids. From germline, CDR1 is SEHNR and CDR2 FQNEAQ (reference sequence). The DNA for the CDR3 is TGTGCCAGCAGCGTCGGGACTTCCCCCGGGGAGCTGTTGTTT. Translating it yields CASSVGTSPGELLF.

This clonotype showed up just a few times. The chain uses TRBV20-1 and TRBJ1-1; possibly TRBD1 for D (5 bases). The CDR3 consists of 12 residues. Between the trimmed V and J ends, which lost 6 bases and 13 bases, there was a span of 21 bases. The germline CDR1 and CDR2 sequences are DFQATT and SNEGSKA (reference sequence). The CDR3, as DNA: TGCAGTGCCTCCGGGACCCCCGCCAGCGATTTCTTT. This gives the protein CSASGTPASDFF.

The genes are TRBV7-2 and TRBJ1-1; perhaps TRBD1 as D (6 bases). V was trimmed by 1 base and J by 5 bases, leaving 8 bases between them. This CDR3 is 13 amino acids long. CDR1 and CDR2 from the germline V gene are SGHTA and FQGNSA. The CDR3 loop is CASSLEGETEAFF. Here the CDR3 DNA reads TGTGCCAGCAGCTTAGAGGGGGAGACTGAAGCTTTCTTT.

The genes are TRBV9 and TRBJ1-5; tentative D call: TRBD1 (6 bases). The CDR3 consists of 14 residues. V gave up 2 bases and J gave up 6 bases, with 12 bases separating them. Germline CDR1 reads SGDLS; CDR2 reads YYNGEE. The CDR3 reads CASSVTGRGQPQHF. The CDR3 DNA is TGTGCCAGCAGCGTTACAGGGCGAGGTCAGCCCCAGCATTTT.

A few counts support this clonotype. This chain's CDR3 is CASSRGTSRSEQYF. Written as DNA, the CDR3 is TGTGCCAGCAGCAGGGGGACTAGTCGAAGCGAGCAGTACTTC. This chain links TRBV9 with TRBJ2-7, with TRBD2 identical over 8 bases. Germline CDR1 and CDR2: SGDLS and YYNGEE. Trimming removed 4 bases from V and 6 bases from J; junction bases left unmatched: 9. This CDR3 contains 14 residues.

The rearrangement joins TRBV6-5 to TRBJ1-1; 8 nucleotides match TRBD1. V shed 3 bases, J shed 8 bases, and the junction held 2 bases outside the gene matches. The CDR3 length is 12 residues. Germline V gene sequence: CDR1 MNHEY, CDR2 SVGAGI. CDR3: CASSYHRGEAFF. In DNA, the CDR3 is TGTGCCAGCAGTTATCACAGGGGGGAAGCTTTCTTT.

CDR3 sequence (DNA): TGTGCCAGCAGCGACCGTAGCGGGGGGTTCTACAATGAGCAGTTCTTC. It specifies CASSDRSGGFYNEQFF. This chain joins TRBV2 and TRBJ2-1, with 10 bases identical to TRBD2. The germline CDR1 and CDR2 sequences are SNHLY and FYNNEI. V dropped 6 bases and J dropped 3; count of bases not matched to a gene: 8. CDR3 length equals 16 residues.

This clonotype was counted ten times or more. This chain connects TRBV9 to TRBJ2-4; 9 bases are a match to TRBD2. The junction had 14 bases not matched to a gene; V was cut back by 2 bases and J by 8 bases. From germline, CDR1 is SGDLS and CDR2 YYNGEE. The CDR3 extends over 17 amino acids. CDR3 amino acids: CASSVQPAGGPRDIQYF. CDR3 DNA sequence: TGTGCCAGCAGCGTCCAACCGGCGGGGGGGCCGAGGGACATTCAGTACTTC.

V gene TRBV7-4 combines with J gene TRBJ2-2; no reliable D call. There are 15 residues in the CDR3. Germline CDR1 SGHVT, CDR2 SQSDAQ. V was clipped by 11 bases and J by 4 bases, with 20 bases between them. CDR3 DNA: TGTGCCTCCCTAGTGGGGTTCTCGAGCACCGGGGAGCTGTTTTTT. This encodes CASLVGFSSTGELFF.

This clonotype occurred a few times. A single base separates this from a much larger clone, so it may be a read error. The chain employs TRBV7-3 and TRBJ2-2; D is unclear. V lost 5 bases, J lost 3 bases, and 4 bases lay in between. The CDR3 runs 12 residues. In germline, CDR1 is SGHTA, CDR2 FQGTGA. The CDR3 DNA is TGTGCCAGCAGCGGGGACACCGGGGAGCTGTTTTTT. Protein product: CASSGDTGELFF.

This clonotype was detected a few times. V and J are TRBV7-3 and TRBJ1-4; D is undetermined. Deletions cut 3 bases from V and 15 bases from J, with 14 bases between. Looked up from germline, CDR1 is SGHTA and CDR2 is FQGTGA. CDR3 size: 12 residues. CDR3 residues: CASSLGDGLLFF. The CDR3 bases are TGTGCCAGCAGCTTGGGTGACGGGCTGTTGTTTTTT. Variable domain in full (rest from reference TRBV7-3 and TRBJ1-4): GAGVSQTPSNKVTEKGKYVELRCDPISGHTALYWYRQSLGQGPEFLIYFQGTGAADDSGLPNDRFFAVRPEGSVSTLKIQRTERGDSAVYLCASSLGDGLLFFGSGTQLSVL.

The chain is built from TRBV28 and TRBJ2-1, with D unclear. CDR1 is MDHEN, CDR2 SYDVKM, per germline. The CDR3 sequence is 15 residues long. Trimming pared 7 bases from V and 3 bases from J, leaving 16 bases between. In DNA form, the CDR3 reads TGTGCCAGCACCATAAAGTACCGGAGCTACAATGAGCAGTTCTTC. Translation: CASTIKYRSYNEQFF. Filled out from reference TRBV28 and TRBJ2-1, the complete variable domain reads DVKVTQSSRYLVKRTGEKVFLECVQDMDHENMFWYRQDPGLGLRLIYFSYDVKMKEKGDIPEGYSVSREKKERFSLILESASTNQTSMYLCASTIKYRSYNEQFFGPGTRLTVL.

This clonotype was counted a few times. The chain carries TRBV29-1 and TRBJ1-1; D remains unclear. Trimming left V 6 bases short and J 0 bases short, with 14 bases between. The CDR3 spans 14 residues. Germline V lookup: CDR1 SQVTM, CDR2 ANQGSEA. The CDR3 reads CSVADGLMNTEAFF. The CDR3 DNA follows: TGCAGCGTCGCAGACGGACTAATGAACACTGAAGCTTTCTTT. The full variable domain, completed using reference TRBV29-1 and TRBJ1-1, is SAVISQKPSRDICQRGTSLTIQCQVDSQVTMMFWYRQQPGQSLTLIATANQGSEATYESGFVIDKFPISRPNLTFSTLTVSNMSPEDSSIYLCSVADGLMNTEAFFGQGTRLTVV.